Given below is one T cell receptor beta chain in context. The target antigen is unknown. Amplified regions were TCR beta CDR3 sequences from RNA transcripts. The HTBI primer set drove a first-round RT-PCR of the TCR CDR3. TCRdb recomputed calls from the multiplex PCR reads with MiXCR, one row per CDR3 protein. Among approximately 570,000 distinct CDR3 sequences listed, roughly 21% were seen once. This sample stems from a study of T cells in Graves' hyperthyroidism and ophthalmopathy. Overall study results and limits: Most expanded thyroid clonotypes above 0.001 also appeared in blood.

The TCR comes from a man aged 35-49 years with Graves' ophthalmopathy. Sequenced sample: blood.

The CDR3 spells CSPRTTLQETQYF. The CDR3 DNA reads TGCAGTCCCCGGACTACCCTCCAAGAGACCCAGTACTTC. The chain combines TRBV20-1 with TRBJ2-5, with a possible D match to TRBD2 (6 bases). This CDR3 comprises 13 residues. From germline, CDR1 is DFQATT and CDR2 SNEGSKA (reference sequence). The V gene lost 8 bases and the J gene lost 1 base, with 14 bases spanning the gap.